The 8 T cell receptor beta chains given below trace back to one sample, sequenced in a study. Via MiXCR, TCRdb re-called the reads, giving one row per CDR3 protein. This sample carries about 15,000 distinct CDR3 sequences, about 38% of them seen once, and the ten largest clones take 16%. Material for sequencing was blood. The receptors stem from a human donor.

This clonotype is classed as medium-sized. The chain combines TRBV18 with TRBJ1-2; a possible D gene is TRBD1 (5 bases). Germline V gene lookup returns CDR1 KGHSH and CDR2 LQKENI. The CDR3 totals 14 residues. Deletions cut 2 bases from V and 10 bases from J, with 17 bases between. The CDR3 spells CASSPGTSSADYTF. Written as DNA, the CDR3 is TGTGCCAGCTCACCAGGGACTTCATCCGCTGACTACACCTTC.

CDR3 DNA: TGTGCCAGCAGCCTAAGGGGGACAGGGGCGGCAGATACGCAGTATTTT. It specifies CASSLRGTGAADTQYF. The V call is TRBV3-1, the J call TRBJ2-3; TRBD1 matches 10 bases. Germline V gene sequence: CDR1 LGHDT, CDR2 YNNKEL (reference sequence). V shed 4 bases, J shed 4 bases, and the junction held 8 bases outside the gene matches. CDR3 length equals 16 residues.

This clonotype was found many times. V gene TRBV18 combines with J gene TRBJ1-5; possible D gene TRBD1, 6 bases. The length of the CDR3 is 15 residues. Per the germline V gene, CDR1 is KGHSH and CDR2 is LQKENI. Between the trimmed V and J ends, which lost 2 bases and 4 bases, there was a span of 12 bases. The CDR3 sequence is CASSPSSDRNQPQHF. The CDR3 DNA is TGTGCCAGCTCACCATCTTCGGACAGAAATCAGCCCCAGCATTTT.

The J gene is TRBJ1-6, the V gene TRBV29-1; unclear D gene. The CDR3 is made up of 14 amino acids. Trimming removed 7 bases at V and 0 bases at J, with 10 bases between. Germline V gene data show CDR1 as SQVTM and CDR2 as ANQGSEA. The DNA of the CDR3 is TGCAGCGCCCTAGGGAGCTCCTATAATTCACCCCTCCACTTT. Translation gives CSALGSSYNSPLHF.

This clonotype appeared many times. The rearrangement joins TRBV4-2 to TRBJ2-1; TRBD2 matches 10 bases. Germline CDR1 is LGHNA and CDR2 is YNFKEQ. Unmatched junction bases numbered 10, after V lost 4 bases and J lost 7 bases. CDR3 length: 16 amino acids. The CDR3 is CASSPQTSGISNEQFF. The CDR3 DNA reads TGTGCCAGCAGCCCCCAAACTAGCGGGATTTCTAATGAGCAGTTCTTC.

This clonotype was observed at least ten times. The genes are TRBV29-1 and TRBJ2-1; D remains ambiguous. The length of the CDR3 is 14 residues. V dropped 7 bases and J dropped 6 bases, with 19 bases sitting between them. Germline lookup yields CDR1 SQVTM and CDR2 ANQGSEA. The CDR3 loop is CSALDPTFPNEQFF. The CDR3 coding sequence is TGCAGCGCCCTCGACCCGACCTTCCCCAATGAGCAGTTCTTC.

The sample holds many counts of this clonotype. This chain uses TRBV19 with TRBJ2-2; weak D call: TRBD2 (6 bases). Looked up from germline, CDR1 is LNHDA and CDR2 is SQIVND (reference sequence). The CDR3 runs 13 residues. Trimming pared 10 bases from V and 3 bases from J, leaving 12 bases between. CDR3 DNA sequence: TGTGCCACCAGGAGGGTAGACACCGGGGAGCTGTTTTTT. Its protein is CATRRVDTGELFF. The full variable domain, completed using reference TRBV19 and TRBJ2-2, is DGGITQSPKYLFRKEGQNVTLSCEQNLNHDAMYWYRQDPGQGLRLIYYSQIVNDFQKGDIAEGYSVSREKKESFPLTVTSAQKNPTAFYLCATRRVDTGELFFGEGSRLTVL.

In regard to this clonotype: A read error may be the cause here, since a much bigger clone is one base away. J is TRBJ2-3 and V is TRBV18; no definite D call. The V end lost 3 bases, the J end lost 4 bases, and 8 bases lay between the germline ends. Germline CDR1 is KGHSH and CDR2 is LQKENI. The CDR3 has 13 residues. CDR3 coding DNA: TGTGCCAGCTCACCGGTGGAAGCAGATACGCAGTATTTT. It codes for CASSPVEADTQYF. The full variable domain, with the rest looked up from reference TRBV18 and TRBJ2-3, is NAGVMQNPRHLVRRRGQEARLRCSPMKGHSHVYWYRQLPEEGLKFMVYLQKENIIDESGMPKERFSAEFPKEGPSILRIQQVVRGDSAAYFCASSPVEADTQYFGPGTRLTVL.